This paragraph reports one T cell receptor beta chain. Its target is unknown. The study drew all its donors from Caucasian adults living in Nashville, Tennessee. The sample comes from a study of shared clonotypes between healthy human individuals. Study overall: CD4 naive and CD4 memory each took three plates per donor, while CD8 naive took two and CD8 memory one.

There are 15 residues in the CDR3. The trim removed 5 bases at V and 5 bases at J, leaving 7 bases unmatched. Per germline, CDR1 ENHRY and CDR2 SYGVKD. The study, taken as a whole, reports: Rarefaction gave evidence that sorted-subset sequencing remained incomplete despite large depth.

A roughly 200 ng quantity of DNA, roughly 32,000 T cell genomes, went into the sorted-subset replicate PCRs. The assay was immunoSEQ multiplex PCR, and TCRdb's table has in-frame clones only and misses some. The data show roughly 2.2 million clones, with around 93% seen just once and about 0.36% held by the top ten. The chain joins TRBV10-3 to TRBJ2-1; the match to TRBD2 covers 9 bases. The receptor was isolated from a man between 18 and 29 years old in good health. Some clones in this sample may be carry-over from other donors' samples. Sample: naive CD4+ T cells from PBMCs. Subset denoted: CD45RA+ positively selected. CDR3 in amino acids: CAISRPSGIDNEQFF. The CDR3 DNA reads TGTGCCATCAGTCGCCCTAGCGGGATTGACAATGAGCAGTTCTTC.